The 17 T cell receptor beta chains below all came from one sample that was sequenced in a study of CD8+CD57+ T cells in acquired aplastic anemia. Template material for TCR beta VDJ and CDR3 profiling consisted of genomic DNA. TCRdb itself ran the reads through MiXCR, one entry per CDR3 protein. Here the sample spans fewer than 300,000 distinct CDR3 sequences, around 82% being singletons. CD8+CD57+ cell expansion, shown by flow cytometry, had occurred in the patients selected for sequencing. Sequences were obtained from sorted CD4+, CD8+, or CD8+CD57+ T cells (not recorded which) from PBMCs. These receptors originate from a human donor with aplastic anemia.

This clonotype was counted many times. A much larger clone is a single base away; this may be a read error. The gene calls are TRBV7-3 and TRBJ2-2; 12 nucleotides agree with TRBD2. CDR3 size: 16 residues. CDR1 and CDR2 (germline): SGHTA, FQGTGA. CDR3 DNA sequence: TGTGCCAGCGGCTACCTAGCGGGGGGGAACACTGGGGAGCTGTTTTTT. It yields the protein CASGYLAGGNTGELFF.

Note on this clonotype: The conserved closing phenylalanine or tryptophan is absent in this CDR3, likely reflecting a read error. The DNA is left out, because the CDR3 cannot be placed on it with certainty; the CDR3 is given as TCRdb lists it. CDR3 sequence reads: CATSDFQLHLRFGDQVN. V is TRBV24-1 and J is TRBJ2-2; the D segment call TRBD1 is taken from the table without a DNA check. The CDR3 spans 17 amino acids, including both terminal residues. In germline, CDR1 is KGHDR, CDR2 SFDVKD.

This chain uses TRBV25-1 with TRBJ2-7; 10 bases are a match to TRBD1. J was trimmed by 5 bases and V by 2 bases; bases with no gene match: 6. Germline V lookup: CDR1 MGHDK, CDR2 SYGVNS. The CDR3 contains 15 residues. The CDR3 nucleotides are TGTGCCAGCAGTGAAGGGACAGGGGTCATCCACGAGCAGTACTTC. Encoded protein: CASSEGTGVIHEQYF.

This clonotype was seen a handful of times. J is TRBJ1-5 and V is TRBV15; the D is unclear. V shed 0 bases and J shed 5 bases, with 14 bases lying between them. Germline CDR1 is LNHNV and CDR2 is YYDKDF (reference sequence). The CDR3 extends over 16 amino acids. CDR3 in DNA: TGTGCCACCAGCAGAGATTCGAAGTGGTACTATCAGCCCCAGCATTTT. It specifies CATSRDSKWYYQPQHF. Full variable domain (rest looked up from reference TRBV15 and TRBJ1-5): DAMVIQNPRYQVTQFGKPVTLSCSQTLNHNVMYWYQQKSSQAPKLLFHYYDKDFNNEADTPDNFQSRRPNTSFCFLDIRSPGLGDTAMYLCATSRDSKWYYQPQHFGDGTRLSIL.

Details on this clonotype: This is likely a read error, given that the CDR3 carries no conserved phenylalanine or tryptophan at its end. The DNA is omitted, as the CDR3 cannot be located on it reliably, and the CDR3 follows TCRdb's listing. J is TRBJ1-2 and V is TRBV7-8; the D call in the table, TRBD1, was not verified against the DNA. CDR1 and CDR2 from the germline V gene are SGHVS and FQNEAQ. The CDR3 length equals 16 residues, ends included. CDR3 amino acids: CASSLAGDAHAHGFSL.

As for this clonotype: As the CDR3 is not closed by the conserved phenylalanine or tryptophan, this likely results from a read error. No DNA is shown, since the ends of the CDR3 on it are uncertain; the CDR3 is the one TCRdb lists. The chain combines TRBV9 with TRBJ2-3; TRBD2 is the table's D call, not checked against the DNA. The germline CDR1 and CDR2 sequences are SGDLS and YYNGEE. The CDR3 spans 13 residues, counting both ends. The chain's CDR3 is CASREEQYFGPYI.

This clonotype occurred a few times. This sequence joins TRBV9 and TRBJ2-2, with 8 bases identical to TRBD2. After removal of 3 bases from V and 7 bases from J, the junction contained 2 bases not matched to a gene. Looked up from germline, CDR1 is SGDLS and CDR2 is YYNGEE. The CDR3 contains 13 residues. The DNA of the CDR3 is TGTGCCAGCAGCGCCGGGACTAGCGGGGAGCTGTTTTTT. Protein product: CASSAGTSGELFF.

This clonotype was observed a single time. The V gene is TRBV2, the J gene TRBJ2-3; D assignment may be TRBD1 or TRBD2 (5 bases each). Germline V gives CDR1 SNHLY, CDR2 FYNNEI. The CDR3 runs 13 residues. In DNA, the CDR3 is TGTGGAGACGGGGACGGGGGCACAGATACGCAGTATTTT. It encodes CGDGDGGTDTQYF.

The chain uses TRBV11-3 and TRBJ2-1, with a tentative D call TRBD1 (6 bases). This CDR3 contains 15 residues. Germline values: CDR1 SGHNT, CDR2 YENEEA. V was shortened by 0 bases and J by 7 bases, with 13 bases between the two germline ends. CDR3 region: CASSLDRKRGNEQFF. CDR3 bases: TGTGCCAGCAGCTTAGATCGGAAGAGGGGGAATGAGCAGTTCTTC. Filled out from reference TRBV11-3 and TRBJ2-1, the complete variable domain reads EAGVVQSPRYKIIEKKQPVAFWCNPISGHNTLYWYLQNLGQGPELLIRYENEEAVDDSQLPKDRFSAERLKGVDSTLKIQPAELGDSAVYLCASSLDRKRGNEQFFGPGTRLTVL.

This sequence joins TRBV19 and TRBJ2-5; 9 bases line up with TRBD2. V was pared by 1 base and J by 4 bases, with 7 bases of the junction left unmatched. This CDR3 has 16 residues. CDR1 and CDR2 from the germline V gene are LNHDA and SQIVND (reference sequence). The CDR3 nucleotides read TGTGCCAGTAGTATAGCTAGCGGGACTTGGGGAGAGACCCAGTACTTC. This sequence encodes CASSIASGTWGETQYF.

The CDR3 is CGASRGRAQETQYF. The CDR3 DNA reads as TGTGGTGCCAGCAGAGGCAGGGCGCAAGAGACCCAGTACTTC. The J gene is TRBJ2-5, the V gene TRBV15, with D perhaps TRBD1 (5 bases). CDR3 length: 14 amino acids. In germline, CDR1 is LNHNV, CDR2 YYDKDF (reference sequence). The whole variable domain, filled in from reference TRBV15 and TRBJ2-5, reads DAMVIQNPRYQVTQFGKPVTLSCSQTLNHNVMYWYQQKSSQAPKLLFHYYDKDFNNEADTPDNFQSRRPNTSFCFLDIRSPGLGDTAMYLCGASRGRAQETQYFGPGTRLLVL.

This clonotype has just one count. This sequence may be a read error, since a much larger clone differs from it by one base. The chain recombines TRBV9 with TRBJ1-5; D is possibly TRBD1 (6 bases). The CDR3 is made up of 15 amino acids. Germline V gene sequence: CDR1 SGDLS, CDR2 YYNGEE. Trimming took off 3 bases at V and 2 bases at J, with 12 bases between the two ends. In DNA, the CDR3 is TGTGCCAGCAGCGGGGGGGGCAGCCGCAATCAGCCCCAGCATTTT. Amino acids: CASSGGGSRNQPQHF.

V is TRBV24-1 and J is TRBJ2-3; 9 bases line up with TRBD2. V was pared by 9 bases and J by 11 bases, with 5 bases of the junction left unmatched. Germline V lookup: CDR1 KGHDR, CDR2 SFDVKD. The CDR3 length is 11 residues. CDR3 in DNA: TGTGCCACCGGGGCGGGGGGGGTGCAGTATTTT. Translation: CATGAGGVQYF.

Regarding this clonotype: This CDR3 is missing its conserved last phenylalanine or tryptophan, likely due to a read error. The DNA is omitted, as the CDR3 cannot be located on it reliably, and the CDR3 follows TCRdb's listing. This chain joins TRBV7-8 and TRBJ2-3; the table's D gene call, TRBD2, was not cross checked with the DNA. Germline CDR1 is SGHVS and CDR2 is FQNEAQ. The CDR3 has 13 amino acids, counting both end residues. The CDR3 region is CASSFAGGHNTQY.

On this clonotype: The junction shows a germline mismatch at one end, possibly a read error. The rearrangement uses TRBV9 and TRBJ2-3; the match to TRBD1 covers 10 bases. Germline CDR1 reads SGDLS; CDR2 reads YYNGEE. The CDR3 is 14 amino acids. The CDR3 protein is CASSEGGTGENTDF. Here the CDR3 DNA reads TGTGCCAGCAGCGAAGGGGGGACAGGGGAGAACACTGATTTT. Full variable domain (remainder filled in from reference TRBV9 and TRBJ2-3): DSGVTQTPKHLITATGQRVTLRCSPRSGDLSVYWYQQSLDQGLQFLIQYYNGEERAKGNILERFSAQQFPDLHSELNLSSLELGDSALYFCASSEGGTGENTDFGPGTRLTVL.

This rearrangement joins TRBV5-6 to TRBJ2-6; no firm D call. Germline assignment: CDR1 SGHDT and CDR2 YYEEEE. The ends were cut back, 8 bases at V and 0 bases at J, with 15 bases in the middle. This CDR3 has 16 amino acids. The CDR3 bases are TGTGCCAGTAGCCTCCTGTCTGACTCTGGGGCCAACGTCCTGACTTTC. Translating gives CASSLLSDSGANVLTF.

As for this clonotype: This likely comes from a read error, as the CDR3 has no conserved phenylalanine or tryptophan at its end. The DNA is omitted, as the CDR3 cannot be located on it reliably, and the CDR3 follows TCRdb's listing. The chain recombines TRBV7-9 with TRBJ1-2. The CDR3 contains 13 residues when both ends are counted. Germline V gene lookup returns CDR1 SEHNR and CDR2 FQNEAQ (reference sequence). The CDR3 spells CASSLERSGGCDL.